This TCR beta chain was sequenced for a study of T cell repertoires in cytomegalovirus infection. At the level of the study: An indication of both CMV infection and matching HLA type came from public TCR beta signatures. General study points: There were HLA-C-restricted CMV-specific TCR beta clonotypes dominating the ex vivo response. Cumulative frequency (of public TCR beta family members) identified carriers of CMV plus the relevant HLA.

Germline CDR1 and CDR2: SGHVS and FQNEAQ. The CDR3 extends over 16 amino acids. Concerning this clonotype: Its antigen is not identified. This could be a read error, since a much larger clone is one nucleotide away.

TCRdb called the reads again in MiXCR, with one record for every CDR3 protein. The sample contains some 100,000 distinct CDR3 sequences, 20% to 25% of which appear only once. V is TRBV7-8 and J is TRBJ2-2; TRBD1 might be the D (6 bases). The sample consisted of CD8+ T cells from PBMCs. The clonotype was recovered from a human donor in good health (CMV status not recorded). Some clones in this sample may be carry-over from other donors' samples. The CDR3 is CAGSLLPGQNTGELFF. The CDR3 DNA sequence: TGTGCCGGCAGCCTCTTGCCGGGACAGAACACCGGGGAGCTGTTTTTT.